This TCR beta chain was recorded in a study of Ad26.COV2.S vaccination and SARS-CoV-2 variants. Treatment given: some 19 received Ad26.COV2.S at low or high dose, single or two shots; 5 received placebo; per-sample allocation not given. Specimens were obtained on day 63 following the first vaccine or placebo injection. Boston supplied an adult donor aged 18-55 years. The CDR3 is 13 amino acids. Germline CDR1 is SGHNT and CDR2 is YYREEE (reference sequence). The V end was cut by 0 bases, the J end by 1 base, with 4 bases between. Clones were read by immunoSEQ multiplex PCR, and TCRdb kept only the in-frame ones, dropping some. The table lists fewer than 800,000 clones, approximately 88% of them singletons.

The starting material was peripheral blood, obtained in a trial of Ad26.COV2.S vaccine versus placebo. The clonotype originates from a person aged 18 to 65 who received the Ad26.COV2.S COVID-19 vaccine or a placebo. V and J are TRBV5-4 and TRBJ2-5; D is ambiguous. CDR3 nucleotides: TGTGCCAGCAGCTTGGGTAGCCAAGAGACCCAGTACTTC. Its protein product is CASSLGSQETQYF.